This T cell receptor (beta chain) is from a study of control samples from healthy donors and cancer patients. The CDR3 sequence is 13 residues long. The ends were cut back, 0 bases at V and 2 bases at J, with 7 bases in the middle. Germline V gene data show CDR1 as GTSNPN and CDR2 as SVGIG (reference sequence). Assay: immunoSEQ multiplex PCR; the TCRdb copy retains only in-frame clones and omits some. The data hold tens of thousands of clones, with roughly 93% observed a single time. The chain combines TRBV30 with TRBJ1-1; D remains unclear. The specimen sequenced was blood. The receptor comes from a woman younger than 45 in good health. Here the CDR3 DNA reads TGTGCCTGGAGTGTACGTGTTAACACTGAAGCTTTCTTT. It encodes CAWSVRVNTEAFF.